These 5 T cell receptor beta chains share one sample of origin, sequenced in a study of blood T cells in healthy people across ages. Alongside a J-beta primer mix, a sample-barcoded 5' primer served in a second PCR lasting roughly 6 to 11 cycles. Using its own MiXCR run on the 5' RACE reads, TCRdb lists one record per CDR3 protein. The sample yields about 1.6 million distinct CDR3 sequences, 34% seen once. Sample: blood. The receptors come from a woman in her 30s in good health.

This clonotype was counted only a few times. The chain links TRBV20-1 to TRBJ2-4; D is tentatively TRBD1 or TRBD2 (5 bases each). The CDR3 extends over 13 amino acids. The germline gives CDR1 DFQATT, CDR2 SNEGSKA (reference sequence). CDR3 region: CSFGAKAKNIQYF. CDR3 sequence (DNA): TGCAGCTTCGGGGCGAAAGCCAAAAACATTCAGTACTTC.

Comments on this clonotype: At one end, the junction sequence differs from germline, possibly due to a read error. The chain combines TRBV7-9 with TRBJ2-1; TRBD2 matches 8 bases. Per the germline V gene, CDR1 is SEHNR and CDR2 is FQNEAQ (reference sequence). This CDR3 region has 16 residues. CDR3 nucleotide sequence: TGTGTCAGCAGCTTAGACGTAACCAGCGGGGGCAATGAGCAGTTCTTC. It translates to CVSSLDVTSGGNEQFF.

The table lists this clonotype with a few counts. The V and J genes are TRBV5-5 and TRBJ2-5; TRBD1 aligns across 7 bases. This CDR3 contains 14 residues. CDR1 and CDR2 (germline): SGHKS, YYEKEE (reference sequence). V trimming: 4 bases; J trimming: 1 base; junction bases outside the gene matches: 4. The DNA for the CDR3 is TGTGCCAGCAGCCGGGGACAGTTCCAAGAGACCCAGTACTTC. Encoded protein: CASSRGQFQETQYF.

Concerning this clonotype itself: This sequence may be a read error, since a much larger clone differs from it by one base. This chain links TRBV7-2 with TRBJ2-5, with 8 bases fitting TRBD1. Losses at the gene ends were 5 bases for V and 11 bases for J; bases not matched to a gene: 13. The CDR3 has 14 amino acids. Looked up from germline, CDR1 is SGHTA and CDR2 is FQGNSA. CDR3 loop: CASSPSRGRNEQYF. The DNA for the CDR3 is TGTGCCAGCAGCCCGAGCAGGGGGCGCAATGAGCAGTACTTC.

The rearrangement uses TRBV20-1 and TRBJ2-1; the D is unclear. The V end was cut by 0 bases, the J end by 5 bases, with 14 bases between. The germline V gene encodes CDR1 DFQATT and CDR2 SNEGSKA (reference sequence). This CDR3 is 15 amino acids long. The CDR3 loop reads CSARDLGSANNEQFF. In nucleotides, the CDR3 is TGCAGTGCTAGAGATCTTGGAAGCGCGAACAATGAGCAGTTCTTC.